The next 29 T cell receptor beta chains were all read from a single sample in a study of blood T cell repertoires in COVID-19 (dated by TCRdb to about 2020). The library was made by the immunoSEQ multiplex PCR assay. TCRdb mirrors the immuneACCESS table, restricted to in-frame sequences. Some clones are absent from its copies; in checked studies, under half trace to an unresolved V gene, and the reason for the others is unknown. The sample table holds about 50,000 clones, of which about 92% were seen once. Jointly, the top ten make up roughly 4% of the sample. The sample comprised peripheral blood. The receptors were gathered from a human donor in a cohort sampled during active COVID-19.

In DNA, the CDR3 is TGTGCCAGCAGCGCCCAGGGGGTTCCCTACGAGCAGTACTTC. The encoded protein is CASSAQGVPYEQYF. The chain links TRBV9 to TRBJ2-7; 7 nucleotides align to TRBD1. Germline V gene sequence: CDR1 SGDLS, CDR2 YYNGEE. J lost 2 bases, V lost 3 bases, and 5 bases had no gene match. The CDR3 covers 14 residues.

The DNA of the CDR3 is TGTGCCAGCAGCTCTACCGGGACTAGCGGGGGTTTGGACCAGTACTTC. Amino acid sequence: CASSSTGTSGGLDQYF. The rearrangement links TRBV7-6 to TRBJ2-5, with 14 positions matching TRBD2. Germline CDR1 SGHVS, CDR2 FNYEAQ. V trimming: 4 bases; J trimming: 10 bases; junction bases outside the gene matches: 11. The CDR3 covers 16 residues.

The chain joins TRBV27 to TRBJ2-7; possibly TRBD2 for D (10 bases). Germline CDR1 reads MNHEY; CDR2 reads SMNVEV (reference sequence). Trimming removed 3 bases at V and 3 bases at J, with 27 bases between. CDR3 length: 19 amino acids. CDR3 DNA sequence: TGTGCCAGCAGTTTCCTTAACAGGGGGCAGGTAGCGGGAGGCTACGAGCAGTACTTC. The encoded protein is CASSFLNRGQVAGGYEQYF.

The V call is TRBV7-6, the J call TRBJ1-1; 9 bases fit TRBD1. This CDR3 spans 14 amino acids. The ends lost 5 bases at V and 4 bases at J; junction bases unmatched: 5. Germline CDR1 is SGHVS and CDR2 is FNYEAQ. The CDR3 coding sequence is TGTGCCAGCAGCCCAACGACAGGGGGCACTGAAGCTTTCTTT. Translated: CASSPTTGGTEAFF.

The rearrangement uses TRBV21-1 and TRBJ1-1. TRBV21-1 is classified as a pseudogene. This CDR3 contains 13 residues. The CDR3 DNA is TGTGCCCCCCCGCGGGATTTGACCACTGAAGCTTTCTTT. Translation: CAPPRDLTTEAFF.

The chain carries TRBV2 and TRBJ1-6, with 7 bases identical to TRBD1. V was pared by 7 bases and J by 9 bases, with 9 bases of the junction left unmatched. Germline V lookup: CDR1 SNHLY, CDR2 FYNNEI. This CDR3 region has 14 residues. The CDR3 bases are TGTGCCAGCATCTCGTTGGCAGGGGGTTCACCCCTCCACTTT. Residues: CASISLAGGSPLHF.

The chain carries TRBV2 and TRBJ2-1, with 7 bases identical to TRBD2. This CDR3 region has 13 residues. Germline values: CDR1 SNHLY, CDR2 FYNNEI. V lost 7 bases, J lost 7 bases, and 7 bases stayed unmatched. The DNA of the CDR3 is TGTGCCAGCATAGGACTAGAGGGGAATGAGCAGTTCTTC. Translated: CASIGLEGNEQFF.

The chain uses TRBV28 and TRBJ2-3; 8 nucleotides line up with TRBD1. CDR3 length: 17 amino acids. Losses at the gene ends were 2 bases for V and 3 bases for J; bases not matched to a gene: 10. Germline V gene sequence: CDR1 MDHEN, CDR2 SYDVKM. The CDR3 coding sequence is TGTGCCAGCAGTTTACCGCAGGGGGCTTGGACAACAGATACGCAGTATTTT. It is translated as CASSLPQGAWTTDTQYF.

The chain employs TRBV9 and TRBJ1-2; 7 bases agree with TRBD1. The length of the CDR3 is 15 residues. The germline CDR1 and CDR2 sequences are SGDLS and YYNGEE. The V gene end was trimmed by 4 bases and the J gene end by 5 bases; junction bases not matched to a gene: 11. CDR3 sequence: CASSPRDPGGYGYTF. In DNA, the CDR3 is TGTGCCAGCAGCCCTCGCGATCCAGGGGGTTATGGCTACACCTTC.

V gene TRBV11-2 combines with J gene TRBJ2-1, with unresolved D. The CDR3 is made up of 14 amino acids. Per the germline V gene, CDR1 is SGHAT and CDR2 is FQNNGV. Trimming cost V 1 base and J 1 base, with 5 bases left between them. CDR3 loop: CASSLAVSYNEQFF. DNA of the CDR3: TGTGCCAGCAGCTTAGCGGTATCCTACAATGAGCAGTTCTTC.

The chain links TRBV4-1 to TRBJ1-6, with unresolved D. The germline V gene has CDR1 MGHRA and CDR2 YSYEKL. The V end lost 2 bases, the J end lost 10 bases, and 9 bases lay between the germline ends. This CDR3 region has 13 residues. Here the CDR3 DNA reads TGCGCCAGCAGCCAAAATCGGGGATCACCCCTCCACTTT. Amino acid sequence: CASSQNRGSPLHF.

This clone was counted once. This chain joins TRBV30 and TRBJ1-2; D is undetermined. CDR1 and CDR2 (germline): GTSNPN, SVGIG (reference sequence). Trimming stripped 0 bases from V and 8 bases from J, with 7 bases between. This CDR3 is built from 11 residues. CDR3 amino acids: CAWSVFGGYTF. Here the CDR3 DNA reads TGTGCCTGGAGTGTATTTGGCGGCTACACCTTC.

This chain connects TRBV9 to TRBJ1-2, with a tentative D call TRBD1 (5 bases). Germline CDR1 and CDR2: SGDLS and YYNGEE. V lost 0 bases, J lost 4 bases, and 10 bases lay in between. CDR3 size: 14 residues. The CDR3 is CASSVGGYGYGYTF. DNA of the CDR3: TGTGCCAGCAGCGTAGGGGGCTACGGCTATGGCTACACCTTC.

The genes are TRBV7-8 and TRBJ2-1; 8 bases line up with TRBD2. The junction had 13 bases not matched to a gene; V was cut back by 5 bases and J by 7 bases. The CDR3 loop spans 16 amino acids. The V gene's germline CDR1 is SGHVS and CDR2 FQNEAQ. The DNA of the CDR3 is TGTGCCAGCAGCGGATACGGGAGGGCCGTTGCGAATGAGCAGTTCTTC. It is translated as CASSGYGRAVANEQFF.

This chain links TRBV27 with TRBJ1-6, with a tentative D call TRBD1 (6 bases). Per germline, CDR1 MNHEY and CDR2 SMNVEV (reference sequence). The germline V and J ends were trimmed by 6 bases and 13 bases, with 19 bases remaining between them. CDR3 length: 14 amino acids. This CDR3 reads CASRAGTLPRPLHF. The CDR3 nucleotides are TGTGCCAGCAGAGCCGGGACACTCCCGCGGCCCCTCCACTTT.

The CDR3 is CASSSQGGMNTEAFF. In nucleotides, the CDR3 is TGTGCCAGCAGCTCTCAGGGGGGTATGAACACTGAAGCTTTCTTT. This chain joins TRBV5-4 and TRBJ1-1; 7 bases are a match to TRBD1. The CDR3 has 15 amino acids. Germline CDR1 reads SGHNT; CDR2 reads YYREEE (reference sequence). J was trimmed by 0 bases and V by 3 bases; bases with no gene match: 5.

The genes are TRBV5-1 and TRBJ1-4, with TRBD1 matching over 7 bases. The V gene end was trimmed by 3 bases and the J gene end by 8 bases; junction bases not matched to a gene: 4. Germline V lookup: CDR1 SGHRS, CDR2 YFSETQ. CDR3 length: 13 residues. The CDR3 region has the DNA TGCGCCAGCAGCTCAGGGGGTAGGGAAAAACTGTTTTTT. Translating gives CASSSGGREKLFF.

This clone has a single count. The chain combines TRBV5-1 with TRBJ1-1; TRBD1 might be the D (6 bases). Germline V gene sequence: CDR1 SGHRS, CDR2 YFSETQ. The CDR3 has 14 residues. The V end lost 2 bases, the J end lost 7 bases, and 15 bases lay between the germline ends. The CDR3 nucleotides are TGCGCCAGCAGCTTATCCGGGACACCTAATGAAGCTTTCTTT. Protein: CASSLSGTPNEAFF.

The chain uses TRBV5-8 and TRBJ1-2; a possible D gene is TRBD1 (6 bases). In germline, CDR1 is SGHTS, CDR2 YDEGEE. Trimming took off 4 bases at V and 7 bases at J, with 17 bases between the two ends. This CDR3 spans 14 amino acids. In DNA, the CDR3 is TGTGCCAGCAGCCGGGACACCCAAATTGGTGGCTACACCTTC. It codes for CASSRDTQIGGYTF. Drawing the rest from reference TRBV5-8 and TRBJ1-2, the complete variable domain is EAGVTQSPTHLIKTRGQQATLRCSPISGHTSVYWYQQALGLGLQFLLWYDEGEERNRGNFPPRFSGRQFPNYSSELNVNALELEDSALYLCASSRDTQIGGYTFGSGTRLTVV.

This rearrangement joins TRBV24-1 to TRBJ1-5; D remains ambiguous. The CDR3 contains 15 residues. V lost 6 bases, J lost 4 bases, and 15 bases lay in between. Germline CDR1 KGHDR, CDR2 SFDVKD. As DNA, the CDR3 is TGTGCCACCAGTAGTGCGGCATCTGGGAATCAGCCCCAGCATTTT. Protein: CATSSAASGNQPQHF.

The chain recombines TRBV28 with TRBJ2-7, with D possibly TRBD1 on 5 matching bases. Germline lookup yields CDR1 MDHEN and CDR2 SYDVKM. There are 13 residues in the CDR3. Trimming cost V 7 bases and J 4 bases, with 14 bases left between them. CDR3 sequence (DNA): TGTGCCAGCACGGGTGGCAGGACATACGAGCAGTACGTC. Protein: CASTGGRTYEQYV.

The chain uses TRBV7-9 and TRBJ1-6; D not resolved. There are 14 residues in the CDR3. The V end lost 3 bases, the J end lost 6 bases, and 9 bases lay between the germline ends. From germline, CDR1 is SEHNR and CDR2 FQNEAQ (reference sequence). The DNA of the CDR3 is TGTGCCAGCAGCTTGATACAGCCTAATTCACCCCTCCACTTT. It codes for CASSLIQPNSPLHF.

The sample holds one count of this clone. The chain employs TRBV2 and TRBJ1-6; D remains ambiguous. The V gene's germline CDR1 is SNHLY and CDR2 FYNNEI. Trimming pared 8 bases from V and 3 bases from J, leaving 11 bases between. The CDR3 is made up of 14 amino acids. The CDR3 DNA sequence: TGTGCCAGCGCCAGGAACTTCTATAATTCACCCCTCCACTTT. It encodes CASARNFYNSPLHF.

J is TRBJ2-6 and V is TRBV11-3, with no clear D. Trimming cost V 1 base and J 0 bases, with 4 bases left between them. The CDR3 extends over 15 amino acids. CDR1 SGHNT and CDR2 YENEEA come from the germline V gene. The CDR3 protein is CASSLGLSGANVLTF. The CDR3 nucleotides are TGTGCCAGCAGCTTAGGACTCTCTGGGGCCAACGTCCTGACTTTC.

This chain connects TRBV18 to TRBJ1-1; 9 bases are shared with TRBD1. Germline loops: CDR1 KGHSH, CDR2 LQKENI. This CDR3 is 13 amino acids long. The junction had 7 bases not matched to a gene; V was cut back by 6 bases and J by 8 bases. The CDR3 nucleotides are TGTGCCAGCTCCCTAGGGACAGGGCGGGAAGCTTTCTTT. It specifies CASSLGTGREAFF. Full variable domain (rest looked up from reference TRBV18 and TRBJ1-1): NAGVMQNPRHLVRRRGQEARLRCSPMKGHSHVYWYRQLPEEGLKFMVYLQKENIIDESGMPKERFSAEFPKEGPSILRIQQVVRGDSAAYFCASSLGTGREAFFGQGTRLTVV.

The chain is built from TRBV28 and TRBJ2-7, with 10 bases aligning to TRBD2. V lost 6 bases, J lost 4 bases, and 6 bases stayed unmatched. The CDR3 covers 14 residues. CDR1 and CDR2 from the germline V gene are MDHEN and SYDVKM. CDR3 nucleotide sequence: TGTGCCAGCAGAAGACTAGCGGGTGCTTACGAGCAGTACTTC. It specifies CASRRLAGAYEQYF.

This chain links TRBV19 with TRBJ2-5; 10 bases are shared with TRBD1. The CDR3 sequence is 14 residues long. Germline CDR1 reads LNHDA; CDR2 reads SQIVND (reference sequence). V lost 5 bases, J lost 4 bases, and 4 bases stayed unmatched. The CDR3 spells CASSQRQGAETQYF. In DNA, the CDR3 is TGTGCCAGTAGTCAACGACAGGGGGCAGAGACCCAGTACTTC. Drawing the rest from reference TRBV19 and TRBJ2-5, the complete variable domain is DGGITQSPKYLFRKEGQNVTLSCEQNLNHDAMYWYRQDPGQGLRLIYYSQIVNDFQKGDIAEGYSVSREKKESFPLTVTSAQKNPTAFYLCASSQRQGAETQYFGPGTRLLVL.

This chain links TRBV18 with TRBJ1-1; D gene unclear. The CDR3 length is 13 residues. Trimming cost V 6 bases and J 4 bases, with 12 bases left between them. CDR1 is KGHSH and CDR2 is LQKENI in the germline V gene. The chain's CDR3 is CASSPQTGTEAFF. The CDR3 region has the DNA TGTGCCAGCTCCCCTCAAACGGGCACTGAAGCTTTCTTT. Drawing the rest from reference TRBV18 and TRBJ1-1, the complete variable domain is NAGVMQNPRHLVRRRGQEARLRCSPMKGHSHVYWYRQLPEEGLKFMVYLQKENIIDESGMPKERFSAEFPKEGPSILRIQQVVRGDSAAYFCASSPQTGTEAFFGQGTRLTVV.

The sample holds one count of this clone. The rearrangement uses TRBV11-2 and TRBJ1-5; TRBD1 matches at 8 bases. With 5 bases clipped from V and 4 bases from J, the junction kept 4 bases outside the gene matches. The germline gives CDR1 SGHAT, CDR2 FQNNGV. This CDR3 spans 14 amino acids. CDR3 protein: CASSPRTGNQPQHF. CDR3 coding DNA: TGTGCCAGCAGCCCCAGGACAGGGAATCAGCCCCAGCATTTT.